The present TCR beta chain was sequenced within a study of beta chain features in type 1 diabetes. Looking at the study overall: Cells sorted and examined across all samples totaled 90 million to 120 million. Broader study findings: Among all four CD4+ subsets, Type 1 diabetes patients had TCRB CDR3s that were moderately but significantly shorter. The study notes PCR might favor shorter templates equally in patients and controls.

Every bit of the isolated RNA underwent reverse transcription, so sequencing read expressed TCRB transcripts. Clones were read by immunoSEQ multiplex PCR, and TCRdb kept only the in-frame ones, dropping some. Of about 150,000 clones listed, around 8.5% are singletons. The CDR3 consists of 14 residues. Germline values: CDR1 SGHTA, CDR2 FQGNSA. The V gene end was trimmed by 5 bases and the J gene end by 7 bases; junction bases not matched to a gene: 5. Each sorted fraction was over 95% pure. There are many counts of this clone. What it binds is unknown. This chain connects TRBV7-2 to TRBJ2-1; 10 bases agree with TRBD1. This TCR was recovered from a man aged 18-30 years in good health. What was sequenced was central memory CD4+ T cells from blood. CDR3 nucleotides: TGTGCCAGCAGCCCCGGGACAGGGGTAAATGAGCAGTTCTTC. The encoded protein is CASSPGTGVNEQFF.